This TCR beta chain comes out of a study of early T cells in non-severe SARS-CoV-2 infection (dated by TCRdb to about 2021). About the full investigation: Because TCR sequencing was done on bulk RNA from unsorted whole blood, the alpha and beta chains could not be paired. The full study reports these points: VDJdb matching was skewed toward anti-spike CD8 responses, so virus-specific expansions were likely underestimated and private and CD4 specificities were missed.

This was a case-control study nested in a cohort of healthcare workers in London, UK, who had nasopharyngeal swab PCR tests and blood samples taken every week. Healthcare workers were recruited between 23 and 31 March 2020, during the week of the UK lockdown, and were followed weekly for up to roughly 15 weeks. The CDR3 spans 14 residues, from the cysteine through the phenylalanine. The kept DNA is CDR3 alone, 42 bases in frame from the first base. CDR1 and CDR2, per the germline V gene, are MNHEY and SVGEGT. Relative to germline, V is 0 bases shorter and J is 4 bases shorter, with 10 bases between their ends. This clonotype has ten or more counts. The antigen this receptor binds is unknown. The input lacks base qualities; no much larger clone sits a single base away. The library was produced with 5' RACE. The instrument was a NextSeq 500. The TCR library protocol attached unique molecular identifiers to individual cDNA molecules to correct for sequencing error and PCR bias. Both TCR alpha and beta chains were sequenced, and tight co-correlation was observed between alpha and beta sequence abundances in each sample. The authors' analysis ran thus. V gene, J gene and CDR3 annotation of TCR sequences was performed with Decombinator V4. TCRs were defined as expanded if a significant change between any two time points was detected under a Poisson model with p below 0.0001. TCR abundances were normalised to the total number of TCRs sequenced per sample and were expressed as counts per million. MAIT TCRs were defined by TRAV1-2 paired with TRAJ12, TRAJ20 or TRAJ33, and iNKT TCRs by TRAV10 paired with TRAJ18. VDJdb, accessed 1 November 2021, was searched for CMV, EBV and SARS-CoV-2 annotated TCRs, with TCRs annotated for multiple antigens excluded. Using fastp trimming at Q25 and MiXCR clonotype assembly, TCRdb reanalyzed the public sequencing data and kept in-frame beta chains. Every entry covers one CDR3 protein and lists the most common genes and DNA from its rows. TCRdb, not the authors, supplied the V and J calls. This sample is represented by roughly 26,000 distinct CDR3 sequences; approximately 4.1% of them were singletons. More than 5.5% of the sample is taken by the ten largest.

Sequencing was done on a sample of whole blood. The chain links TRBV6-2 or TRBV6-3 with TRBJ2-7, with a tentative D gene TRBD1 over 6 matching bases. This TCR came from an adult who was a healthcare worker with PCR-confirmed SARS-CoV-2 infection or an uninfected control (not recorded which). CDR3 protein: CASSYSGTRYEQYF. The nucleotide sequence is TGTGCCAGCAGTTACTCGGGGACAAGATACGAGCAGTACTTC.